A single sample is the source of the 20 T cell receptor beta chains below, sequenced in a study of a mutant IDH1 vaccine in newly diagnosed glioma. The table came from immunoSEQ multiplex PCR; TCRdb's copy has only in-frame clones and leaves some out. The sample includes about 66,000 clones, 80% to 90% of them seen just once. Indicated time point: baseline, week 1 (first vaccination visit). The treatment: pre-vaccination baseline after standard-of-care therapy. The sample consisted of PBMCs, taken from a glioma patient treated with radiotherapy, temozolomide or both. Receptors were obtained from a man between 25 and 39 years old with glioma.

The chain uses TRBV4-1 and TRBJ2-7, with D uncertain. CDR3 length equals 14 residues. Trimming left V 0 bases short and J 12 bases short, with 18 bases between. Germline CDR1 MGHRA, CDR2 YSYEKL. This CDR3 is CASSQDENRASGYF. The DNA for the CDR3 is TGCGCCAGCAGCCAAGATGAGAATCGGGCCTCCGGGTACTTC.

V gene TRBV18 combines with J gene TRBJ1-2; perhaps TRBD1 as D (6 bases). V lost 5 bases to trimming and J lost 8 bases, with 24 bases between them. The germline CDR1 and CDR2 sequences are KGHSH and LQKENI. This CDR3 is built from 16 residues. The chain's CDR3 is CASSSTIAGQSSGYTF. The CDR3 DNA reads TGTGCCAGCTCATCTACCATAGCAGGACAGTCAAGCGGCTACACCTTC.

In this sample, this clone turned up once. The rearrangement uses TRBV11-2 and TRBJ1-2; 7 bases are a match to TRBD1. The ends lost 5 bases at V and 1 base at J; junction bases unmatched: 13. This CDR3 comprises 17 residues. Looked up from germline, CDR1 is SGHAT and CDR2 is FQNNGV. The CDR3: CASSPTTPDRHNYGYTF. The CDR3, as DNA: TGTGCCAGCAGCCCAACCACACCGGACAGGCATAACTATGGCTACACCTTC.

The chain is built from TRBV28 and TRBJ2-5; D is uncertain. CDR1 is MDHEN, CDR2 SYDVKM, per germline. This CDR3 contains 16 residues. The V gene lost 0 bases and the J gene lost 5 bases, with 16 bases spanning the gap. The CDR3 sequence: CASSLWAPSDGETQYF. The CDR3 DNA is TGTGCCAGCAGTTTATGGGCCCCGTCGGATGGGGAGACCCAGTACTTC.

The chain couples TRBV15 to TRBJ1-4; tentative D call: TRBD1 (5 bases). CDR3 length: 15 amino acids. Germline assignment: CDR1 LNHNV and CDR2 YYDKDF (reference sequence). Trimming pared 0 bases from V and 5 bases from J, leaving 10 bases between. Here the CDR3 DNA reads TGTGCCACCAGCAGAGAGACAGCGATGAATGAAAAACTGTTTTTT. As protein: CATSRETAMNEKLFF.

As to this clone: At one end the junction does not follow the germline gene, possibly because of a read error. CDR3 sequence reads: CASSGDYYSF. Here the CDR3 DNA reads TGTGCCAGCAGTGGGGACTACTACTCCTTC. The chain combines TRBV28 with TRBJ2-7; TRBD2 matches at 7 bases. CDR1 is MDHEN, CDR2 SYDVKM, per germline. The CDR3 has 10 residues.

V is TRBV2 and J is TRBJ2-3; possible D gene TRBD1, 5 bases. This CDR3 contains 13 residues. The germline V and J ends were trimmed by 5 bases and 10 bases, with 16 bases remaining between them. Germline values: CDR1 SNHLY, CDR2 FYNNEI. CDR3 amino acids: CASSTELGAAQYF. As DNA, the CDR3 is TGTGCCAGCAGTACCGAGCTAGGGGCTGCGCAGTATTTT.

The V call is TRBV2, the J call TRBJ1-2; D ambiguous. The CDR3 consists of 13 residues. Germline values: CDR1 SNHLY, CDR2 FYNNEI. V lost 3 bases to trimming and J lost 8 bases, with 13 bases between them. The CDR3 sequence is CASSEWALKGYTF. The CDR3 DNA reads TGTGCCAGCAGTGAGTGGGCTTTGAAGGGCTACACCTTC.

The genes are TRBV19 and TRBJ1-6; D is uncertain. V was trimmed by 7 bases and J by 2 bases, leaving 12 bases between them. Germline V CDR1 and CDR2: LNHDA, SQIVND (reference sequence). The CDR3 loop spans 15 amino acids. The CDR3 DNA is TGTGCCAGTAAACCGCAACCCGCCTATAATTCACCCCTCCACTTT. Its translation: CASKPQPAYNSPLHF.

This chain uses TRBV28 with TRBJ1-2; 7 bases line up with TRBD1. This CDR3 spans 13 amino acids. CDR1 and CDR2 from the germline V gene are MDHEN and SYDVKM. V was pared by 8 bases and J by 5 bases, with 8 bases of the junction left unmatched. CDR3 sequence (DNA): TGTGCCAGCGGGACAGCTGGGTTTTATGGCTACACCTTC. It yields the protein CASGTAGFYGYTF.

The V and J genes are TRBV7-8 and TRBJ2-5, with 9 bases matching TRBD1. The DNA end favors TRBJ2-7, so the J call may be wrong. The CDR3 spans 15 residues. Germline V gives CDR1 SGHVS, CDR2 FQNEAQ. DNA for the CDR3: TGTGCCAGCAGCGTAACCGGGACAGGGAGTTACGAGCAGTACTTC. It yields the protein CASSVTGTGSYEQYF.

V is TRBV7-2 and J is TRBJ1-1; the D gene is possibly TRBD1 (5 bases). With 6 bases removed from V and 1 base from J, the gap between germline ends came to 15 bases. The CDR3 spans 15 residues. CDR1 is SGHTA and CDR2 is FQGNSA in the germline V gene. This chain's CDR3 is CASRGGGAGNTEAFF. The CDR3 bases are TGTGCCAGCAGGGGTGGGGGAGCGGGGAACACTGAAGCTTTCTTT.

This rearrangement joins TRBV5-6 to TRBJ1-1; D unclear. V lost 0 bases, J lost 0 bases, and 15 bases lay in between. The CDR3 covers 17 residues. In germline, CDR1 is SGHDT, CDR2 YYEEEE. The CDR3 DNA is TGTGCCAGCAGCTTGGGTATGCTGTCCGAGGTGAACACTGAAGCTTTCTTT. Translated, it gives CASSLGMLSEVNTEAFF.

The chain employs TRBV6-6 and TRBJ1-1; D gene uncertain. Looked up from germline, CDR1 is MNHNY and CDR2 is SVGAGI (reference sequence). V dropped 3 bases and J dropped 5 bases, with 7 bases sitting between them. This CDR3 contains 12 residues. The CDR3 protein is CASSYHRTEAFF. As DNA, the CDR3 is TGTGCCAGCAGTTATCATCGGACTGAAGCTTTCTTT.

The CDR3 DNA reads TGTGCCAGCAGCCCTAGGGACAGGGGGGAGAATGAGCAGTTCTTC. Its translation is CASSPRDRGENEQFF. The chain couples TRBV7-9 to TRBJ2-1; 11 bases are shared with TRBD1. From germline, CDR1 is SEHNR and CDR2 FQNEAQ (reference sequence). The CDR3 is 15 amino acids. V was clipped by 5 bases and J by 7 bases; unmatched bases: 7.

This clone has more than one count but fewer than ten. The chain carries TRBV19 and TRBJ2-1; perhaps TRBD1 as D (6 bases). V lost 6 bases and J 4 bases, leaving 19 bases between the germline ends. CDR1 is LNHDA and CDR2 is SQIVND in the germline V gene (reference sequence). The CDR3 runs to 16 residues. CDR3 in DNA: TGTGCCAGTAGCTACTGGGGGACACTCACTTACAATGAGCAGTTCTTC. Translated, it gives CASSYWGTLTYNEQFF.

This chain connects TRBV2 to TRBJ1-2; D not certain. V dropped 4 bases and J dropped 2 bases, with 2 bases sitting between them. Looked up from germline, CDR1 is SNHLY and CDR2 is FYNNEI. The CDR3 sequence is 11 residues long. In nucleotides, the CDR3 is TGTGCCAGCAGTGGGAACTATGGCTACACCTTC. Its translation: CASSGNYGYTF.

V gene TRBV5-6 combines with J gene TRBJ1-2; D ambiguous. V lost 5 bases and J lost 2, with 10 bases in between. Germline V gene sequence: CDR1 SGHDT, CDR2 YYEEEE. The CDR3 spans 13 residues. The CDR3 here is CASRGWGNYGYTF. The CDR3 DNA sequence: TGTGCCAGCAGGGGCTGGGGAAACTATGGCTACACCTTC.

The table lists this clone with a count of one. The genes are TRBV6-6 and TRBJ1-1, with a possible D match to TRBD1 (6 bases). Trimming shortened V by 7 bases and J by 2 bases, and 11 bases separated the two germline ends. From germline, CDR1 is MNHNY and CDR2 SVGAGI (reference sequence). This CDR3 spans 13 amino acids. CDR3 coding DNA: TGTGCCAGCATCGGGACACCTAACACTGAAGCTTTCTTT. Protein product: CASIGTPNTEAFF.

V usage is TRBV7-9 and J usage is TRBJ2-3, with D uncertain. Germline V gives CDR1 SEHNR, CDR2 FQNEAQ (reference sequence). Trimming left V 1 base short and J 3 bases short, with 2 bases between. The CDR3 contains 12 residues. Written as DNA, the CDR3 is TGTGCCAGCAGCTTAGAGACAGATACGCAGTATTTT. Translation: CASSLETDTQYF.